A selection of T cell receptor beta chains follows, all from one sample in a study of a mutant IDH1 vaccine in newly diagnosed glioma. The method was immunoSEQ multiplex PCR; TCRdb's version includes in-frame clones alone and lacks a portion of them. The sample yields 92,000 or so clones, about 80% seen once. Material: PBMCs, obtained from a glioma patient treated with radiotherapy, temozolomide or both. All receptors come from a man aged 35 to 55 with glioma. Some clones in this sample may be carry-over from other donors' samples. CDR3s include the opening cysteine and the closing phenylalanine or tryptophan. D genes are given only for firm matches. A row's size may be missing; if present it is once, few, many or a size class.

TRBV19	-	-	TRBJ1-5	TGTGCCAGTAGTACCCGGACAGCCGCAGGAAAGCCCCAGCATTTT	CASSTRTAAGKPQHF
TRBV7-9	-	once	TRBJ2-5	TGTGCCAGCAGCTTCGGGGGCGCGAGTTGGGGGGAGACCCAGTACTTC	CASSFGGASWGETQYF
TRBV10-2	-	-	TRBJ1-5	TGCGCCAGCAGTGAGTCGGTGGGGGCCCCTATTAGCAATCAGCCCCAGCATTTT	CASSESVGAPISNQPQHF
TRBV10-3	TRBD1	few	TRBJ2-7	TGTGCCATCAGCCGCGGGACAGGGATGTACGAGCAGTACTTC	CAISRGTGMYEQYF
TRBV4-1	-	-	TRBJ1-1	TGCGCCAGCAGCCAAGGGCGGGGCACTGAAGCTTTCTTT	CASSQGRGTEAFF
TRBV29-1	-	many	TRBJ1-1	TGCAGCGTTGTCGCGACAGACACTGAAGCTTTCTTT	CSVVATDTEAFF
TRBV7-2	-	-	TRBJ2-3	TGTGCCAGCAGCTTATTATGGGGGGTCCCCACAGATACGCAGTATTTT	CASSLLWGVPTDTQYF
TRBV6-6	TRBD1	-	TRBJ2-5	TGTGCCAGCCGGGGACAGAACCAAGAGACCCAGTACTTC	CASRGQNQETQYF
TRBV15	-	-	TRBJ1-4	TGTGCCACCAGCAGAGATCAGGCGCCGTTTTTTGAAAAACTGTTTTTT	CATSRDQAPFFEKLFF
TRBV5-4	-	-	TRBJ2-2	TGTGCCAGCAGCTCCCAAGTAGGGGTCCCCGGGGAGCTGTTTTTT	CASSSQVGVPGELFF
TRBV19	TRBD1	few	TRBJ1-4	TGTGCCAGTAGTAGGGGACAGGGGAAGGGTAATGAAAAACTGTTTTTT	CASSRGQGKGNEKLFF
TRBV6-5	-	-	TRBJ2-7	TGTGCCAGCAGTTACACAGGGCGCGAGCAGTACTTC	CASSYTGREQYF
TRBV7-9	-	-	TRBJ2-1	TGTGCCAGCAGCTTAGCGCTGGGCCTGGTCCATGAGCAGTTCTTC	CASSLALGLVHEQFF
TRBV4-1	-	-	TRBJ1-4	TGCGCCAGCAGCCAAGGGACAGTTGCAACTAATGAAAAACTGTTTTTT	CASSQGTVATNEKLFF
TRBV11-3	TRBD1	-	TRBJ2-7	TGTGCCAGCAGTCTGGGGGGGACAGGGGTTTACGAGCAGTACTTC	CASSLGGTGVYEQYF
TRBV19	-	-	TRBJ2-7	TGTGCCAGTAGTACAGGAACCTACGAGCAGTACTTC	CASSTGTYEQYF
TRBV7-9	TRBD1	-	TRBJ1-4	TGTGCCAGCAGCTACCGACAGGGGGCAGGTGATGAAAAACTGTTTTTT	CASSYRQGAGDEKLFF
TRBV6-1	-	-	TRBJ1-6	TGTGCCAGCAGTGGAACTAATCAGGCCGCTAACAATTCACCCCTCCACTTT	CASSGTNQAANNSPLHF
TRBV18	-	-	TRBJ1-6	TGTGCCAGCTCACCATCCGGGGGCGCGAATTCACCCCTCCACTTT	CASSPSGGANSPLHF
TRBV5-1	-	-	TRBJ2-5	TGCGCCAGCAGCGCCCGGGGGTCAGAGACCCAGTACTTC	CASSARGSETQYF
TRBV27	-	-	TRBJ1-4	TGTGCCAGCAGCCGAAACCGGGGGCCAACTAATGAAAAACTGTTTTTT	CASSRNRGPTNEKLFF
TRBV5-6	-	-	TRBJ1-2	TGTGCCAGCAGCTTGGATTCAGGGGTTGGATATGGCTACACCTTC	CASSLDSGVGYGYTF
TRBV7-9	-	-	TRBJ1-1	TGTGCCAGCAGCTTTTTGGATACTGAAGCTTTCTTT	CASSFLDTEAFF
TRBV13	-	-	TRBJ2-1	TGTGCCAGCAGCTTAGCCCCCCGGGACACGGGGAGCCGCTACAATGAGCAGTTCTTC	CASSLAPRDTGSRYNEQFF
TRBV5-1	TRBD1	-	TRBJ1-6	TGCGCCAGCAGCTTGGCCGGACAGGGACGTTCACCCCTCCACTTT	CASSLAGQGRSPLHF
TRBV7-9	-	-	TRBJ1-5	TGTGCCAGCAGCTTAGCCGGAGGGCTGCAGCCCCAGCATTTT	CASSLAGGLQPQHF
TRBV9	-	-	TRBJ2-5	TGTGCCAGCAGCTACCTCACAGGGCACCAAGAGACCCAGTACTTC	CASSYLTGHQETQYF
TRBV5-1	-	-	TRBJ2-7	TGCGCCAGCAGCCCAGCAGGGGCCCTAACCTACGAGCAGTACTTC	CASSPAGALTYEQYF
TRBV5-1	-	-	TRBJ1-1	TGCGCCAGCAGCCCGAGGGAGGGAGGGAACACTGAAGCTTTCTTT	CASSPREGGNTEAFF
TRBV11-2	-	-	TRBJ1-1	TGTGCCAGCAGCTTAGAAGGCAGGGGCTACACTGAAGCTTTCTTT	CASSLEGRGYTEAFF
TRBV29-1	-	-	TRBJ1-2	TGCAGCTCCAGGGGAGGGTTCGACTATGGCTACACCTTC	CSSRGGFDYGYTF
TRBV6-6	-	few	TRBJ1-6	TGTGCCAGCAGTTACTCGGAAGGGGCCTCGAATTCACCCCTCCACTTT	CASSYSEGASNSPLHF
TRBV29-1	-	-	TRBJ1-2	TGCAGCGTTGAAGGGTGGAGGGACTCTAACTATGGCTACACCTTC	CSVEGWRDSNYGYTF
TRBV6-5	TRBD2	-	TRBJ2-7	TGTGCCAGCAGTTACTCGAGTTCCGGCGGGAGGGGCGAGCAGTACTTC	CASSYSSSGGRGEQYF
TRBV30	-	-	TRBJ2-3	TGTGCCTGGAGTCGATCAGATACGCAGTATTTT	CAWSRSDTQYF
TRBV5-1	-	-	TRBJ2-4	TGCGCCAGCAGCTTGGCAGGCGGGGCCAAAAACATTCAGTACTTC	CASSLAGGAKNIQYF
TRBV5-1	TRBD2	-	TRBJ2-5	TGCGCCAGCAGCTTTGGCACTAGCGGGGGAGGAGAGACCCAGTACTTC	CASSFGTSGGGETQYF
TRBV4-1	TRBD1	-	TRBJ2-7	TGCGCCAGCAGCTCTGGACAGGGGACCTACGAGCAGTACTTC	CASSSGQGTYEQYF
TRBV4-2	TRBD1	few	TRBJ2-3	TGTGCCAGCAGCCTACAGGGGATAACCGACACTAGCACAGATACGCAGTATTTT	CASSLQGITDTSTDTQYF
TRBV2	TRBD2	-	TRBJ2-7	TGTGCCAGCCTGAGGACTAGCGGGGGGGGCGAGCAGTACTTC	CASLRTSGGGEQYF
TRBV5-1	-	-	TRBJ1-1	TGCGCCAGCACCCCCGGGGGGGGGAACACTGAAGCTTTCTTT	CASTPGGGNTEAFF
TRBV27	TRBD1	once	TRBJ1-2	TGTGCCAGCAGTTTAAGTCGACAGGGCACCGGGGGCTACACCTTC	CASSLSRQGTGGYTF
TRBV4-1	-	-	TRBJ1-2	TGCGCCAGCAGCCAAGACAGGGGAGGACTGGTAGGATCGGATGGCTACACCTTC	CASSQDRGGLVGSDGYTF
TRBV30	-	-	TRBJ2-3	TGTGCCTGGAGTGTAAGCAGGGCAGGGGCAGATACGCAGTATTTT	CAWSVSRAGADTQYF
TRBV5-4	-	-	TRBJ2-5	TGTGCCAGCAGCTTGGCGGGCTTACAAGAGACCCAGTACTTC	CASSLAGLQETQYF
TRBV10-3	-	-	TRBJ1-2	TGTGCCATCAGTGACGAGAGGTATGGCTACACCTTC	CAISDERYGYTF
TRBV5-5	TRBD2	-	TRBJ2-5	TGTGCCAGCAGCTTTAGCGGGGGGGAAGAGACCCAGTACTTC	CASSFSGGEETQYF
TRBV19	TRBD1	-	TRBJ2-7	TGTGCCAGTAGTATGGGGACAGGAGTGTACGAGCAGTACTTC	CASSMGTGVYEQYF
TRBV18	TRBD1	-	TRBJ2-7	TGTGCCAGCTCACCACCGGACAGGGGATCCTACGAGCAGTACTTC	CASSPPDRGSYEQYF
TRBV10-3	-	-	TRBJ2-1	TGTGCCATCAGTGAGTCGACCCCCCAGGCGCAGTTCTTC	CAISESTPQAQFF
TRBV6-6	-	many	TRBJ2-5	TGTGCCAGCAGTTACTCAGGGGCCGAGACCCAGTACTTC	CASSYSGAETQYF
TRBV9	-	-	TRBJ2-2	TGTGCCAGCAGCGTAGAGCCGTTAAACACCGGGGAGCTGTTTTTT	CASSVEPLNTGELFF
TRBV5-1	-	-	TRBJ2-1	TGCGCCAGCAGCGCGGCCAGCTCCTACAATGAGCAGTTCTTC	CASSAASSYNEQFF
TRBV6-6	TRBD2	-	TRBJ2-3	TGTGCCAGCAGTTACCGTAGCGGGGGGGCAGATACGCAGTATTTT	CASSYRSGGADTQYF
TRBV4-2	-	-	TRBJ1-2	TGTGCCAGCAGCCAGACCACAGATCTGTATGGCTACACCTTC	CASSQTTDLYGYTF